Given below is one TCR beta chain in context. No antigen is known for it. No base qualities exist here, and no much larger clone lies one base off it. Library construction relied on the immunoSEQ multiplex PCR assay. Held by TCRdb, this immuneACCESS table contains in-frame sequences only and omits some clones. Under half of the omission traces to an unresolved V gene where checked; the cause of the rest is unknown. The sample data list 98,000 or so clones, and 90% to 96% of these were observed just once. Together, the top ten hold over 0.2% of the sample. The data are from a study of technical replicates of blood from a few donors (dated by TCRdb to the late 2010s). Sequenced sample: T cells isolated from PBMCs. The TCR was taken from a human donor in good health.

The base sequence is TGTGCCAGCTCAAAGACAGGGGGCGATTCCTACGAGCAGTACTTC. This translates into CASSKTGGDSYEQYF. The V and J segments used are TRBV18 and TRBJ2-7; TRBD1 fits 10 bases in the junction. The germline V gene provides CDR1 KGHSH and CDR2 LQKENI. There are 15 amino acids in the CDR3, from cysteine to phenylalanine inclusive. CDR3 DNA only is kept here, 45 bases in frame from base 1. V is pruned by 5 bases and J by 1 base, leaving 5 bases of the junction without a gene match.